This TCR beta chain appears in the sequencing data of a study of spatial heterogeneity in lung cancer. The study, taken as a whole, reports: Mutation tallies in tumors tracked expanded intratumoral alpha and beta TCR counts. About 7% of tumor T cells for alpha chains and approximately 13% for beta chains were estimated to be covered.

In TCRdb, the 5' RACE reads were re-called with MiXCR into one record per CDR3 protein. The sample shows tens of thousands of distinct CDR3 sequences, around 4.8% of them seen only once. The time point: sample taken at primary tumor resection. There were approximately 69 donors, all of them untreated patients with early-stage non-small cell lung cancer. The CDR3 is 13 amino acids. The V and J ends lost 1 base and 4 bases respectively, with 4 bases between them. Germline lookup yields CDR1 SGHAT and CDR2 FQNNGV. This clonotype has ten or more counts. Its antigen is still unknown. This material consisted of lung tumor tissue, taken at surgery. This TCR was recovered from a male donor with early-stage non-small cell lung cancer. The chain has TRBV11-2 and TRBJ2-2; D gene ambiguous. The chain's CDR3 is CASSLGPTGELFF. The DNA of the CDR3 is TGTGCCAGCAGCTTAGGTCCCACCGGGGAGCTGTTTTTT.